Below, one T cell receptor (beta chain) is given with its context. Method: immunoSEQ multiplex PCR; TCRdb's copy keeps in-frame clones and lacks some. The table lists a few million clones, 92% of them singletons. This CDR3 spans 16 amino acids. The V and J ends lost 3 bases and 1 base respectively, with 13 bases between them. The data stem from a study of shared clonotypes between healthy human individuals. The sequence was collected from a man aged 18-30 years in good health. Some clones in this sample may be carry-over from other donors' samples. The sample consisted of naive CD4+ T cells from PBMCs. Stated subset: CD45RA+ positively selected. J is TRBJ1-5 and V is TRBV23-1; TRBD1 might be the D (6 bases). TRBV23-1 is annotated as an ORF whose role is uncertain. The CDR3 spells CASSQGTGTSNQPQHF. The CDR3 nucleotides are TGCGCCAGCAGTCAGGGCACCGGGACAAGCAATCAGCCCCAGCATTTT.